This T cell receptor beta chain appears in the sequencing data of a study of T cell repertoires in ileal Crohn's disease. Study results and limitations: Clonality above 26.8% at surgery always came with endoscopic recurrence.

Points on this clone: Its matching antigen is unknown.

Described time point: inflamed ileum from the surgical specimen. This CDR3 is built from 16 residues. From germline, CDR1 is SGHRS and CDR2 YFSETQ. V dropped 0 bases and J dropped 0 bases, with 10 bases sitting between them. Method: immunoSEQ multiplex PCR; TCRdb's copy keeps in-frame clones and lacks some. Altogether about 5,400 clones are present, 82% being singletons, with the ten largest covering 20% to 25%. The material sequenced was ileal tissue. The source is an adult with Crohn's disease. The chain has TRBV5-1 and TRBJ2-1, with D hard to call. CDR3 nucleotide sequence: TGCGCCAGCAGCTTGGTCCAACTAAGCTCCTACAATGAGCAGTTCTTC. Protein: CASSLVQLSSYNEQFF. The variable domain in full, completed from reference TRBV5-1 and TRBJ2-1, reads KAGVTQTPRYLIKTRGQQVTLSCSPISGHRSVSWYQQTPGQGLQFLFEYFSETQRNKGNFPGRFSGRQFSNSRSEMNVSTLELGDSALYLCASSLVQLSSYNEQFFGPGTRLTVL.